One TCR beta chain is described in this entry. What it binds is unknown. This sample was included in a study of molecular identifiers for immune sequencing clone quantification. Broader study findings: Detection of one spiked Jurkat cell's TCR RNA reportedly worked in 1 million or so naive cells. The share of molecules held by clones above 20 RNA copies was over 97% in effector cells and under 1% in naive cells.

TCRdb called the PCR reads again in MiXCR, with one record for every CDR3 protein. The table records tens of thousands of distinct CDR3 sequences, approximately 19% of them present only once. The V end lost 2 bases, the J end lost 4 bases, and 6 bases lay between the germline ends. The CDR3 spans 13 residues. Per germline, CDR1 SGHRS and CDR2 YFSETQ. Naive CD8 libraries came from approximately 20,000 to 1,000,000 sorted cells with 10%, 30% or 50% RNA. CD8+CD4-CCR7+CD45RA+ cells were sorted as naive CD8 T cells. The sequence was obtained from a human donor in good health. Some libraries in this study had Jurkat cell RNA spiked in. The sequenced material came from naive CD8+ T cells from blood, with Jurkat cell RNA spiked in. Subset noted: FACS-sorted CD8+CD4-CCR7+CD45RA+ naive T cells. V gene TRBV5-1 combines with J gene TRBJ2-2; D uncertain. The CDR3 bases are TGCGCCAGCAGCTTCGAAGGCACCGGGGAGCTGTTTTTT. This translates into CASSFEGTGELFF.